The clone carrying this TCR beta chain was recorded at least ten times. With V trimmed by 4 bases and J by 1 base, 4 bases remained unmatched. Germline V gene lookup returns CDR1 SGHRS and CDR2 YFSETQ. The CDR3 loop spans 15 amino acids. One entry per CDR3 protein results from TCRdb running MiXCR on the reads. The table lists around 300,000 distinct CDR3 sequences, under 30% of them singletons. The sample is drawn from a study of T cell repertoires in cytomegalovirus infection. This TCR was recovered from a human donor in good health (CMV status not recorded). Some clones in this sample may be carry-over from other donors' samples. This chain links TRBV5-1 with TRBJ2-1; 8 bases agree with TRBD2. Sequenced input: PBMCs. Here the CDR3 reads CASSVSGGSYNEQFF. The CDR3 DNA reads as TGCGCCAGCAGCGTAAGCGGGGGATCCTACAATGAGCAGTTCTTC.